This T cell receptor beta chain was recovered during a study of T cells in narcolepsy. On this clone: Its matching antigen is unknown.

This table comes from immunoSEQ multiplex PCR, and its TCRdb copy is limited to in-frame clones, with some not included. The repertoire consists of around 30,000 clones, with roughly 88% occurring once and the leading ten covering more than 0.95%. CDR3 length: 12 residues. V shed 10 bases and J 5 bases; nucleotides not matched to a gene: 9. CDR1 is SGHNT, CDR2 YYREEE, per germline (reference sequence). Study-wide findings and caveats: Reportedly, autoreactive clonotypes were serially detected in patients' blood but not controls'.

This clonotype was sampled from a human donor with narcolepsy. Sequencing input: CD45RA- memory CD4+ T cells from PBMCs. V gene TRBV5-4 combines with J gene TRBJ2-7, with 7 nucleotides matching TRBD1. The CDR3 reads CAGSDRLHEQYF. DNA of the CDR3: TGTGCCGGCTCGGACAGGCTCCACGAGCAGTACTTC.